The subject of this entry is one T cell receptor beta chain. The antigen it recognizes is unknown. One base away there is no much larger clone; base qualities are not given. This entry belongs to a study of cytomegalovirus exposure and HLA in healthy donors (dated by TCRdb to the late 2010s). Notes on the research overall: An earlier analysis of 587 of the donors reported over 250 Gb of sequence data and approximately 120 million unique TCR beta sequences obtained from around 180 million T cells. Approximately 300 gigabases of sequencing data and 70 million to 100 million unique TCR sequences made up an early release that covered about 640 HLA-typed donors. The genetic ancestry cluster associated with self-reported Caucasian donors included about four fifths of the 350 to 500 genotyped donors. The study aimed to test whether signatures of past pathogen exposure could be identified by cataloging public T cell receptors. The T cell repertoires of under 750 subjects were profiled by immunosequencing and related to cytomegalovirus serostatus. Along with the roughly 610-subject first cohort, a separate validation cohort of 120 different subjects was used. To predict cytomegalovirus infection status, the study brought together high-throughput TCR immunosequencing, statistical association of individual TCRs with disease status, and machine learning. In a later analysis, previously published TCR beta repertoires from more than 500 donors were re-analyzed and high-resolution HLA genotyping was added so that TCR occurrence patterns could be studied. In the later analysis, no new phenotypic data were used to find candidate immune exposures; instead, reliance was placed on TCR beta sequences and their occurrence across donors. An earlier analysis of more than 450 of the donors used high-throughput TCR beta sequencing to judge whether each TCR beta V gene segment behaved as functional or pseudogenic. Donor age, sex, ethnicity and CMV serostatus were collected together with the repertoire data. A later genetic analysis took genome-wide SNP genotypes for about 55% of the 666 donors and used that subset as a discovery cohort. Every repertoire in the discovery cohort had been generated on one and the same sequencing platform. Both class I and class II loci were covered by HLA typing, at four-digit resolution. The number of donors typed differed by locus, with roughly 620-630 for A, B, C, DRB1 and DQB1, roughly 520 for DQA1, 606 for DPA1, and some 470 for DPB1. Several DR-DQ haplotypes were treated as single units for association and clustering because of strong linkage in the cohort. Among about 400 genotyped donors of the cohort, an average of around 250,000 unique TCR beta nucleotide sequences was sequenced per donor, of which about 18% were non-productive. Points the paper makes about the study in general: The classifier was reported to diagnose cytomegalovirus status with high specificity and sensitivity in both the original cohort and the validation cohort. The study gave a list of around 170 TCR beta chains associated with cytomegalovirus. Because the 87-base-pair reads could not distinguish some IMGT-functional V segments, including TRBV6-2 and TRBV6-3, those segments were excluded. V-gene and J-gene trimming of TCR beta chains was associated with a missense DCLRE1C variant in a later genetic analysis, and the association was replicated in an independent cohort. Immune exposure information for the cohort was limited to CMV serostatus. Most TCR sequences were seen in very few donors, while some public TCRs were found in many individuals. In an earlier analysis of 587 of the donors, most TCR beta V segments appeared in productive rearrangements about 87% or about 30% of the time, broadly matching IMGT annotations. Specific HLA alleles were associated with 16,951 TCR beta sequences at a false discovery rate of 0.05 in a later analysis. The authors suggested that the approach could potentially be generalized to other disease states and immunological phenotypes. In a later analysis, HLA-associated TCR beta chains were found to be more clonally expanded and to have lower generation probabilities than equally common non-associated chains. In vitro tests confirmed that a few of the cytomegalovirus-associated TCR beta chains recognize cytomegalovirus antigens. A further reported finding was that TCR beta sequences accurately predicted the HLA-A and HLA-B alleles for most subjects in the first cohort. When HLA alleles, especially DR and DQ, strongly co-occurred, attributing TCR associations to individual alleles was difficult. In this cohort, only TCR beta chains were sequenced, and detectable features were limited by the absence of alpha or paired-chain data. Linkage disequilibrium might explain the correlated functional status among segregating V segments, but an unknown experimental factor could not be ruled out. Presence/absence analyses assumed roughly uniform sequencing depth across donors, an assumption that may not hold. A cluster of highly shared sequence variants was judged likely to be a technical artifact of the sequencing pipeline. According to a later analysis, TCR association rates differed among HLA loci, with DRB1 alleles showing the most associated TCRs and HLA-C alleles showing the fewest. Most CMV-associated TCR beta chains appeared to be HLA-restricted in a later analysis, and the HLA associations seemed to be driven largely by CMV exposure. Because HLA typing was missing for some donors at each locus, association tests included only the typed subset. Compared with the 666-donor mean, donors in an Asian-associated ancestry cluster had fewer N-insertions in productive TCRs, according to a later genetic analysis. In a later analysis, several top co-occurrence clusters were reported to appear linked to parvovirus B19, influenza, CMV and Epstein-Barr virus. The earlier analysis of nearly 600 of the donors excluded some 16 rarely observed V segments, including chromosome 9 orphons, because counts were too low.

The cohort consisted of approximately 670 healthy bone marrow donors. Cohort members were all nominally healthy when sampled, although unrecorded immune exposures were likely present. The donor tested CMV seronegative, placing the donor among the 350 or so seronegative members of the cohort. A peripheral blood sample was collected from each donor, and TCR beta sequencing was performed on peripheral blood mononuclear cells. Genomic DNA extraction from the blood cell samples was performed with the Qiagen DNeasy Blood Extraction Kit. Library construction relied on the immunoSEQ multiplex PCR assay. The multiplex PCR relied on a mix of 60 forward primers for TCR Vbeta segments and 13 reverse primers for TCR Jbeta segments. Amplification of the CDR3 region of rearranged TCR beta genes was performed with a multiplex PCR assay on genomic DNA. On the Illumina HiSeq System, the amplified TCR beta libraries were sequenced as 87-base-pair reads. Regarding the original processing steps: A later analysis tallied 75 million to 95 million unique TCR beta chains across the 550 to 850 repertoires, and about 12 million of those chains were shared by two or more donors. To remove PCR and sequencing errors, raw reads were error-corrected and collapsed into unique sequences using a nearest-neighbor algorithm that merged closely related sequences. To assign V, D and J gene segments, CDR3 sequences were aligned to IMGT reference sequences. For a sequence to be retained, a match of at least six nucleotides to both a V gene segment and a J gene segment was required. Rearrangements were classified as productive when the CDR3 lacked stop codons and remained in frame with V and J, and all other rearrangements were classified as non-productive. Following IMGT convention, CDR3 was defined as the stretch from the second conserved V-encoded cysteine up to the conserved J-encoded phenylalanine. The earlier analysis of some 580 of the donors excluded any sequence lacking an unambiguous match to a single V gene segment. An earlier analysis of a few hundred of the donors classified V segments as functional when productive rearrangements were above 56.7% and as segregating when the standard deviation between donors was above 5%. A statistical classification framework was built to diagnose cytomegalovirus status from the catalog of TCR beta chain sequences. In a later analysis, TCR nucleotide sequences were compared against IMGT/GENE-DB human TR gene sequences so that V and J genes could be assigned. Using the TCRdist pipeline, a later analysis assigned CDR3 sequences along with most-parsimonious VDJ recombination scenarios. In a later analysis, every TCR beta chain was defined by the combination of its CDR3 amino acid sequence and its V-gene family, and reads without a unique V-gene family were dropped. As a way to deal with suspected cross-contamination and a sequencing artifact, a later analysis dropped over 550 nucleotide sequences that were highly shared and had low generation probability. In a later analysis, a clonal expansion index was calculated for each public chain from normalized within-repertoire ranks of inferred template counts. In a later analysis, generation probabilities were computed using a VDJ recombination model fitted to out-of-frame rearrangements, and the results were checked against IGoR. In a later analysis, TCR-TCR, TCR-HLA and TCR-CMV co-occurrence was scored with hypergeometric tests, and a repertoire-size bias correction was applied to TCR pairs. False discovery rates were estimated in a later analysis by permuting HLA or CMV assignments 20 times. In a later analysis, co-occurring TCRs were grouped with DBSCAN, and TCRdist sequence similarity was added when clustering was performed within HLA-allele-positive subsets. Repertoires with fewer than 30,000 or more than 120,000 public chains, plus five repertoires with anomalous nucleotide sharing, were excluded from co-occurrence clustering. TCRdb provides this immuneACCESS table in a form limited to in-frame rearrangements. Some clones are lacking; in checked studies, under half of them reflect an unresolved V gene, and why the rest are absent is not known. V, J and clone size are those of that table, while D and trimming were read from the DNA. The sample has fewer than 200,000 clones on record, 70% to 80% of them singletons. The top ten clones comprise 0.65% to 0.85% of the sample.

V drops 1 base and J drops 0 bases, leaving 8 bases in between. Inclusive of the bounding cysteine and phenylalanine, the CDR3 is 15 residues long. Only the CDR3 portion is preserved as DNA: 45 bases, with reading frame beginning at the first base. The germline V gene sets CDR1 to SGHDT and CDR2 to YYEEEE. The sequenced sample consisted of PBMCs. The sequence is built from TRBV5-6 and TRBJ1-3, with the D gene not confidently named. The receptor's source is a female donor in good health and CMV-seronegative. The nucleotide sequence reads TGTGCCAGCAGCTTGTCATCCATCTCTGGAAACACCATATATTTT. This encodes CASSLSSISGNTIYF.